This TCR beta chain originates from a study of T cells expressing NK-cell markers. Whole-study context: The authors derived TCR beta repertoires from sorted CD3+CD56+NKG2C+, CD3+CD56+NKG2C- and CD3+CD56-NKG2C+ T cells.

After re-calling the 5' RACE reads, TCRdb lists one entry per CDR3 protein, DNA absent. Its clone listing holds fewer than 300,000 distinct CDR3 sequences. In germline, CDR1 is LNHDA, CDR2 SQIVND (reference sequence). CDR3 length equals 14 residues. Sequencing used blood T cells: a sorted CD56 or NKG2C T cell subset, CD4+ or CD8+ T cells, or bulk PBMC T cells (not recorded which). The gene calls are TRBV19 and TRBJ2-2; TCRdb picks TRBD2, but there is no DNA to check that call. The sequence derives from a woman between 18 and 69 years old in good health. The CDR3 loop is CASKAGVSTGELFF.